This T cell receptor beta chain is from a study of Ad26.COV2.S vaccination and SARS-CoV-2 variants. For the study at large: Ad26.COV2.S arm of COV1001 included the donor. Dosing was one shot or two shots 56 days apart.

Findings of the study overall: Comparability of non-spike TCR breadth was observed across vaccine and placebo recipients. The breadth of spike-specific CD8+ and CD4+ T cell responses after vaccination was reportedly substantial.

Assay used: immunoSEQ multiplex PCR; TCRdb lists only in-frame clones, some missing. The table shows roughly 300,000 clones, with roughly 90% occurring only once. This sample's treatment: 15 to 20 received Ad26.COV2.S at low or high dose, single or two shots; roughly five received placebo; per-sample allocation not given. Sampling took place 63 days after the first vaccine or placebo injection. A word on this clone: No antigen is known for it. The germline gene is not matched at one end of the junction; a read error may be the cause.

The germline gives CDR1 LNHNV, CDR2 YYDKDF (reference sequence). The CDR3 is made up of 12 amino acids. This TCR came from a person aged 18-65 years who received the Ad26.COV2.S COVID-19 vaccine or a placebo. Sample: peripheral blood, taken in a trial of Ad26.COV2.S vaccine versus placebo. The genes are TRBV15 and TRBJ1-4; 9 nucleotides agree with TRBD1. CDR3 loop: CATSRDSRDRVF. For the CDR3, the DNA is TGTGCCACCAGCAGAGATTCGAGGGACAGGGTTTTT.